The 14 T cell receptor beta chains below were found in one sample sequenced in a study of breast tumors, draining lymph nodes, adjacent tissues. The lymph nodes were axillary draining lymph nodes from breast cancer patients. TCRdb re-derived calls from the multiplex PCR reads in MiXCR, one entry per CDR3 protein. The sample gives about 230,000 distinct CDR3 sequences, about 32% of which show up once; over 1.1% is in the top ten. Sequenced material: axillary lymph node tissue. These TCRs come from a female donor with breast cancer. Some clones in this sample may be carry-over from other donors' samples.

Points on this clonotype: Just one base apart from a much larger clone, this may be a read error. The DNA for the CDR3 is TGTGCCAGCACGGGACCGCCGGATGAGCAGTTCTTC. Its translation: CASTGPPDEQFF. The chain recombines TRBV28 with TRBJ2-1, with D perhaps TRBD1 or TRBD2 (5 bases each). V was clipped by 7 bases and J by 8 bases, with 12 bases between them. There are 12 residues in the CDR3. From germline, CDR1 is MDHEN and CDR2 SYDVKM.

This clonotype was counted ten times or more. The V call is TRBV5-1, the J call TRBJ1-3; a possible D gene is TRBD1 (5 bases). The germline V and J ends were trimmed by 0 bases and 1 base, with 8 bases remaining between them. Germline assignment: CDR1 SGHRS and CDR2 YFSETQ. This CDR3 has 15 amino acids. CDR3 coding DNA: TGCGCCAGCAGCTTGGAAGGGGTTTCTGGAAACACCATATATTTT. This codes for CASSLEGVSGNTIYF.

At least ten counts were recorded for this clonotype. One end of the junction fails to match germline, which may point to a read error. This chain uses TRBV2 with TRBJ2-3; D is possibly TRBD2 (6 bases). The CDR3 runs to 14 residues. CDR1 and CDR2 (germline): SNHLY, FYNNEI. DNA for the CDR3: TGTGCCCGCAGGGCCGGGAGATCCACAGATACGCAGTATTTT. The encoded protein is CARRAGRSTDTQYF. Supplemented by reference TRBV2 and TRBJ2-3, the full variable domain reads EPEVTQTPSHQVTQMGQEVILRCVPISNHLYFYWYRQILGQKVEFLVSFYNNEISEKSEIFDDQFSVERPDGSNFTLKIRSTKLEDSAMYFCARRAGRSTDTQYFGPGTRLTVL.

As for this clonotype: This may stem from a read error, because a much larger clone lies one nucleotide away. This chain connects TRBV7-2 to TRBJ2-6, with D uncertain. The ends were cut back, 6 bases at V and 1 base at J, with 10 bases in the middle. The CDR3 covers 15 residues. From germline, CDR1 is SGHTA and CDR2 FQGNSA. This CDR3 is CASRTLGSGANVLTF. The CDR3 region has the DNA TGTGCCAGCAGAACCCTGGGGTCTGGGGCCAACGTCCTGACTTTC. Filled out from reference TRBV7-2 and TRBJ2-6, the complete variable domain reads GAGVSQSPSNKVTEKGKDVELRCDPISGHTALYWYRQSLGQGLEFLIYFQGNSAPDKSGLPSDRFSAERTGGSVSTLTIQRTQQEDSAVYLCASRTLGSGANVLTFGAGSRLTVL.

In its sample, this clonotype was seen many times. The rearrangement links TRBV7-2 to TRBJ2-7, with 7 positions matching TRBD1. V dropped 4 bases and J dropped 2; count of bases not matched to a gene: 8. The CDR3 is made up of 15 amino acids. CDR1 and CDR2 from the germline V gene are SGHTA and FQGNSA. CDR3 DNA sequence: TGTGCCAGCAGCTCGCTACAGGGGAGCCCCTACGAGCAGTACTTC. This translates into CASSSLQGSPYEQYF.

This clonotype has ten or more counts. In DNA form, the CDR3 reads TGTGCCAGCAGCTTAGGGGGAGTGGACTACGAGCAGTACTTC. It is translated as CASSLGGVDYEQYF. The V and J genes are TRBV7-9 and TRBJ2-7; possible D gene TRBD2, 5 bases. There are 14 residues in the CDR3. Looked up from germline, CDR1 is SEHNR and CDR2 is FQNEAQ (reference sequence). The germline V and J ends were trimmed by 1 base and 3 bases, with 10 bases remaining between them.

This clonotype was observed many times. The DNA for the CDR3 is TGTGCCAGCAGTATCCCCGGATCGGTCATTCAGTACTTC. It specifies CASSIPGSVIQYF. The V call is TRBV25-1, the J call TRBJ2-4; D uncertain. V dropped 5 bases and J dropped 9 bases, with 14 bases sitting between them. Per the germline V gene, CDR1 is MGHDK and CDR2 is SYGVNS. This CDR3 spans 13 amino acids.

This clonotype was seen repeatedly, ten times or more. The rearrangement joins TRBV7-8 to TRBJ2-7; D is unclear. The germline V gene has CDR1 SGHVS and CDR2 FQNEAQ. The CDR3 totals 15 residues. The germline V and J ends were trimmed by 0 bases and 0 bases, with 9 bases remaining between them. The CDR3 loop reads CASSLALVSSYEQYF. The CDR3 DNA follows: TGTGCCAGCAGCTTAGCGCTGGTTAGCTCCTACGAGCAGTACTTC.

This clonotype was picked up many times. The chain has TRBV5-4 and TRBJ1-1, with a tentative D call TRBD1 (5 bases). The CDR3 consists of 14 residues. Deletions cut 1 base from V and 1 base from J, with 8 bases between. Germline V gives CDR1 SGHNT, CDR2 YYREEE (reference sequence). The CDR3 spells CASSLSQENTEAFF. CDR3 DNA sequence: TGTGCCAGCAGCTTGTCACAGGAGAACACTGAAGCTTTCTTT.

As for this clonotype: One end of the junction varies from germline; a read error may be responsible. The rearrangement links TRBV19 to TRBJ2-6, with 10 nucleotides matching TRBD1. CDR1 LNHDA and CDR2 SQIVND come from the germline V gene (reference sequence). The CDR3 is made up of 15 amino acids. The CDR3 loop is CASSIAGTGAYVLTF. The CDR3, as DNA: TGTGCCAGTAGTATAGCGGGGACAGGGGCCTACGTCCTGACTTTC. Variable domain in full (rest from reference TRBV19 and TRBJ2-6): DGGITQSPKYLFRKEGQNVTLSCEQNLNHDAMYWYRQDPGQGLRLIYYSQIVNDFQKGDIAEGYSVSREKKESFPLTVTSAQKNPTAFYLCASSIAGTGAYVLTFGAGSRLTVL.

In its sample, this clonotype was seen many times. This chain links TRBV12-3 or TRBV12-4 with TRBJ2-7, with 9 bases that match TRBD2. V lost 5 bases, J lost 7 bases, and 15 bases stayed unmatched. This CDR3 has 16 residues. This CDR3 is CASSLGSPSGIGEQYF. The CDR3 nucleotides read TGTGCCAGCAGTCTCGGATCCCCTAGCGGGATAGGGGAGCAGTACTTC.

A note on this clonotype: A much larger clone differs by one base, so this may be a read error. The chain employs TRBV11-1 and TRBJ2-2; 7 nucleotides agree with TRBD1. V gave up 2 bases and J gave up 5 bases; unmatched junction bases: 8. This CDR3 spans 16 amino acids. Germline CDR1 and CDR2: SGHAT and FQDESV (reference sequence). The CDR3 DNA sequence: TGTGCCAGCAGCTTACTGGGGACAGCGCGTACCGGGGAGCTGTTTTTT. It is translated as CASSLLGTARTGELFF.

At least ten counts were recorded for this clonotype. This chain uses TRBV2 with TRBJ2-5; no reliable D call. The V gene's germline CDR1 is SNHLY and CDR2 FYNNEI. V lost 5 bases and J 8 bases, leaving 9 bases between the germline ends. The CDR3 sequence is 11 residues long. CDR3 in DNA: TGTGCCAGCAGTCTTACCTTAACCCAGTACTTC. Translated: CASSLTLTQYF.

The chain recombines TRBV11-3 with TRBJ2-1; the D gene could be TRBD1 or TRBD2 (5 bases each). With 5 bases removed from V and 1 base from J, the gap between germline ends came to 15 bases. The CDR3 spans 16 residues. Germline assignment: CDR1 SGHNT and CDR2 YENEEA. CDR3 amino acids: CASSRAPGGSYNEQFF. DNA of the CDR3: TGTGCCAGCAGCCGGGCCCCTGGGGGTTCCTACAATGAGCAGTTCTTC.